A selection of T cell receptor beta chains follows, all from one sample in a study of blood T cell repertoires in COVID-19. The repertoire was sequenced with immunoSEQ multiplex PCR; TCRdb's copy has only in-frame clones and lacks some. The sample shows 250,000 or so clones, about nine tenths of them seen only once. Material: PBMCs or T cells enriched from blood (not recorded which). The receptor set was obtained from a man aged 50 to 59 who had been exposed to COVID-19. Each CDR3 is given with its conserved first and last residue. The D gene is left open where the match is weak. The size of a clone is reported for some rows only, either as once, few or many, or as a class for expanded clones.

abundance	v_gene	j_gene	d_gene	CDR3nt	CDR3aa
few	TRBV12-3/TRBV12-4	TRBJ1-5	-	TGTGCCAGCAGTTCCAGACAGTATCAGCCCCAGCATTTT	CASSSRQYQPQHF
-	TRBV2	TRBJ1-1	-	TGTGCCAGCAGTGAAGCGCCGGGTGAAGCTTTCTTT	CASSEAPGEAFF
-	TRBV28	TRBJ1-1	-	TGTGCCAGCAGCCCGGGAGGCCAGAACACTGAAGCTTTCTTT	CASSPGGQNTEAFF
-	TRBV6-5	TRBJ2-3	-	TGTGCCAGCAGAACCACAGGGACAGATACGCAGTATTTT	CASRTTGTDTQYF
few	TRBV18	TRBJ1-1	-	TGTGCCAGCTCACCAGGGGGGGACACTGAAGCTTTCTTT	CASSPGGDTEAFF
-	TRBV28	TRBJ1-2	TRBD1	TGTGCCAGCAGGGGGGGACAGGGTTTTTATTATGGCTACACCTTC	CASRGGQGFYYGYTF
-	TRBV25-1	TRBJ1-1	TRBD1	TGTGCCAGCAGTGGGACAGGGGGGCGAGCTTTCTTT	CASSGTGGRAFF
-	TRBV19	TRBJ2-5	TRBD2	TGTGCCAGTAGTAGGGCGGGAGTATACGAGACCCAGTACTTC	CASSRAGVYETQYF
-	TRBV7-6	TRBJ2-1	TRBD2	TGTGCCAGCAGCATCGGACTAGCGGGGGGGCTCTACAATGAGCAGTTCTTC	CASSIGLAGGLYNEQFF
once	TRBV2	TRBJ2-3	-	TGTGCCAGCATGAGTCGGGATACGCAGTATTTT	CASMSRDTQYF
-	TRBV4-1	TRBJ1-1	TRBD1	TGCGCCAGCAGCCAAGTATCCCGGACAGGGTCCTTCATGAACACTGAAGCTTTCTTT	CASSQVSRTGSFMNTEAFF
-	TRBV7-9	TRBJ1-1	TRBD1	TGTGCCACCAGACACAGGGGCGGGTATGGCACTGAAGCTTTCTTT	CATRHRGGYGTEAFF
-	TRBV27	TRBJ2-1	TRBD2	TGTGCCAGCAGTTTTCGGGGCAGTTTACAAACTAGCGGGAGCTCCTACAATGAGCAGTTCTTC	CASSFRGSLQTSGSSYNEQFF
-	TRBV18	TRBJ1-1	-	TGTGCCAGCTCACCGGAGGGGACCGTCCTGAACACTGAAGCTTTCTTT	CASSPEGTVLNTEAFF
-	TRBV7-9	TRBJ2-3	TRBD2	TGTGCCAGCAGCCGACTGTCGGGAGGAGGAGATACGCAGTATTTT	CASSRLSGGGDTQYF
-	TRBV7-2	TRBJ2-1	-	TGTGCCAGCAGCTTAGCGTTATCGCCCCTAGGTGAGCAGTTCTTC	CASSLALSPLGEQFF
-	TRBV3-1/TRBV3-2	TRBJ2-1	-	TGTGCCAGCAGCCCCCCCGGAGGGAGTAAGGAGTTCTTC	CASSPPGGSKEFF
-	TRBV27	TRBJ2-7	-	TGTGCCAGCAGTCCCTCGACAGTGGGCTACGAGCAGTACTTC	CASSPSTVGYEQYF
-	TRBV5-1	TRBJ2-2	-	TGCGCCAGTAGCGGACGGGGATGGCCCGGGGAGCTGTTTTTT	CASSGRGWPGELFF
-	TRBV19	TRBJ2-1	-	TGTGCCAGTAGTAGGGCTAGCGTGGCCTACAATGAGCAGTTCTTC	CASSRASVAYNEQFF
-	TRBV29-1	TRBJ2-3	-	TGCAGCGTAGCCGCTACCCGGACAAGGTTCGCAGATACGCAGTATTTT	CSVAATRTRFADTQYF
-	TRBV30	TRBJ2-7	-	TGTGCCTGGAGTGTACCAGAATCCGAGCAGTACTTC	CAWSVPESEQYF
-	TRBV2	TRBJ1-2	TRBD1	TGTGCCAGCAGTTACAGGGGGAGTAGTGTAGGCTACACCTTC	CASSYRGSSVGYTF
-	TRBV21-1	TRBJ2-3	-	TGTGCCAGCAGGGAACTTAACTACCCAACAGATACGCAGTATTTT	CASRELNYPTDTQYF
-	TRBV5-1	TRBJ1-4	TRBD1	TGCGCCAGCAGCTTGGGTTCGTGGACAGGGTCAACTAATGAAAAACTGTTTTTT	CASSLGSWTGSTNEKLFF
-	TRBV19	TRBJ1-5	-	TGTGCCAGTAGACCCCACAGGGTCAGGGATCAGCCCCAGCATTTT	CASRPHRVRDQPQHF
once	TRBV20-1	TRBJ1-2	TRBD1	TGCAGTCCTAGTATGCAGGGGGCTCTCTATGGCTACACCTTC	CSPSMQGALYGYTF
-	TRBV2	TRBJ2-1	TRBD2	TGTGCCAGCAGTGAAGGGACTAGCGGGAGCGCTAATGAGCAGTTCTTC	CASSEGTSGSANEQFF
-	TRBV9	TRBJ1-2	-	TGTGCCAGCAACGGACAGAACTATGGCTACACCTTC	CASNGQNYGYTF
-	TRBV3-1/TRBV3-2	TRBJ1-2	TRBD1	TGTGCCAGCAGTCAAGGGACAGCCTATGGCTACACCTTC	CASSQGTAYGYTF
-	TRBV14	TRBJ1-1	TRBD1	TGTGCCAGCAGCCAAGGGGCCGGACAGGCAGTACCCACTGAAGCTTTCTTT	CASSQGAGQAVPTEAFF
-	TRBV28	TRBJ2-1	TRBD2	TGTGCCAGCAGAGTTGTTAGCGGGGCCAGCTCCTACAATGAGCAGTTCTTC	CASRVVSGASSYNEQFF
once	TRBV28	TRBJ2-7	-	TGTGCCAGCAGTCAACTACAGGGATGGACCTACGAGCAGTACTTC	CASSQLQGWTYEQYF
-	TRBV5-1	TRBJ2-7	TRBD2	TGCGCCAGCAGCAACCCTAGCGGGGAGCGAACCTTCCACTCGGGCTACGAGCAGTACTTC	CASSNPSGERTFHSGYEQYF
-	TRBV27	TRBJ1-6	-	TGTGCCAGCAGTTTCAGTAATTCACCCCTCCACTTT	CASSFSNSPLHF
-	TRBV4-1	TRBJ1-1	TRBD1	TGCGCCAGCAGCCCTACAGGGGCTCGGAACACTGAAGCTTTCTTT	CASSPTGARNTEAFF
-	TRBV28	TRBJ1-6	TRBD1	TGTGCCAGCACTACTTCAAGGGCAGGGGGCTCCGGGGACTCACCCCTCCACTTT	CASTTSRAGGSGDSPLHF
-	TRBV6-5	TRBJ1-2	-	TGTGCCAGCAGTCCTACAGGGTTGGGTGGCTACACCTTC	CASSPTGLGGYTF
few	TRBV2	TRBJ1-1	TRBD1	TGTGCCAGCAGTTTAGAGGGACAGGGGGCGACTGAAGCTTTCTTT	CASSLEGQGATEAFF
-	TRBV3-1/TRBV3-2	TRBJ2-7	-	TGTGCCAGCAGCCACTTAAACGAGCAGTACTTC	CASSHLNEQYF
-	TRBV7-2	TRBJ1-6	-	TGTGCCAGCAGCTTAGTCAGGATTTCACCCCTCCACTTT	CASSLVRISPLHF
-	TRBV5-1	TRBJ1-1	TRBD1	TGCGCCAGCACCGACGGGACAGCAGGTGAAGCTTTCTTT	CASTDGTAGEAFF
-	TRBV19	TRBJ1-2	-	TGTGCCAGTAGTATGAGCATCAACTATGGCTACACCTTC	CASSMSINYGYTF
-	TRBV9	TRBJ1-4	-	TGTGCCAGCAGCGTCCAGGGTACAACTAATGAAAAACTGTTTTTT	CASSVQGTTNEKLFF
once	TRBV5-8	TRBJ1-5	TRBD1	TGTGCCAGCAGCTCGTGGACAGGGGGCAAGCCCCAGCATTTT	CASSSWTGGKPQHF
-	TRBV28	TRBJ1-1	TRBD1	TGTGCCAGCAGTTTTGCAGGACAGGAGAACACTGAAGCTTTCTTT	CASSFAGQENTEAFF
-	TRBV2	TRBJ1-1	TRBD1	TGTGCCAGCAGTTTATATAGGGACAGGTCGTACACTGAAGCTTTCTTT	CASSLYRDRSYTEAFF
once	TRBV28	TRBJ1-1	-	TGTGCCAGCAGTTCATCAGTGAACACTGAAGCTTTCTTT	CASSSSVNTEAFF
-	TRBV6-5	TRBJ2-2	-	TGTGCCAGCGGGGCAAGACGGCACACCGGGGAGCTGTTTTTT	CASGARRHTGELFF
-	TRBV29-1	TRBJ2-4	-	TGCAGCGTTGAAGATCATCAGGGCATTCAGTACTTC	CSVEDHQGIQYF
-	TRBV7-9	TRBJ2-2	TRBD1	TGTGCCAGCAAGCCTCGGGACAGGGTGTTTGTTCACACCGGGGAGCTGTTTTTT	CASKPRDRVFVHTGELFF
-	TRBV9	TRBJ2-1	TRBD1	TGTGCCAGCAGCGTAGAAGGGGGACAGCTCACAGAGCAGTTCTTC	CASSVEGGQLTEQFF
-	TRBV19	TRBJ1-2	TRBD1	TGTGCCAGTAGTCCTTGGACAGGTTCAGATGGCTACACCTTC	CASSPWTGSDGYTF
-	TRBV2	TRBJ1-1	TRBD1	TGTGCCAGCAGTGGGAACAGGGGGCAAAACACTGAAGCTTTCTTT	CASSGNRGQNTEAFF
-	TRBV19	TRBJ2-1	TRBD2	TGTGCCAGTAGCCCCTTCGAACTAGCGGGAGAGACCTACAATGAGCAGTTCTTC	CASSPFELAGETYNEQFF
-	TRBV7-9	TRBJ1-2	TRBD1	TGTGCCAGCAGCTTGACGGGACAGGCAGGGTATGGCTACACCTTC	CASSLTGQAGYGYTF
-	TRBV19	TRBJ2-2	-	TGTGCCAGTAGTTTCCAATGGCTGGGGGCCCCCGGGGAGCTGTTTTTT	CASSFQWLGAPGELFF
once	TRBV27	TRBJ2-1	TRBD2	TGTGCCAGCAGTTTATCGATTGGGACTAGTCGGTTTGATGAGCAGTTCTTC	CASSLSIGTSRFDEQFF